This is a list of T cell receptor beta chains from one sample in a study of Ad26.COV2.S vaccination and SARS-CoV-2 variants. Profiling relied on immunoSEQ multiplex PCR, and the TCRdb table lists in-frame clones only, not all of them. Among hundreds of thousands of clones listed, around 90% were seen once. The material was peripheral blood, obtained in a trial of Ad26.COV2.S vaccine versus placebo. The receptors come from a person between 18 and 60 years old who received the Ad26.COV2.S COVID-19 vaccine or a placebo. Each CDR3 is given with its conserved first and last residue. The order of the fields is V gene, D gene, CDR3 protein. D genes are given only for firm matches.

v_gene: TRBV12-3/TRBV12-4
d_gene: -
CDR3aa: CASSPTSTNEQFF

v_gene: TRBV12-3/TRBV12-4
d_gene: -
CDR3aa: CASSLIGGTEAFF

v_gene: TRBV4-2
d_gene: TRBD2
CDR3aa: CASSTRQGLAYEQYF

v_gene: TRBV27
d_gene: TRBD1
CDR3aa: CASSMKGQGAWGYTF

v_gene: TRBV6-5
d_gene: TRBD2
CDR3aa: CASSRGLAHGGGQYF

v_gene: TRBV27
d_gene: -
CDR3aa: CASSFQQGWAYEQYF

v_gene: TRBV6-5
d_gene: TRBD2
CDR3aa: CASSYLGTTSGTQYF

v_gene: TRBV29-1
d_gene: -
CDR3aa: CSVADGLASEQYF

v_gene: TRBV12-2
d_gene: -
CDR3aa: CASRLDSSYEQYF

v_gene: TRBV5-4
d_gene: -
CDR3aa: CASSLGGYEQYF

v_gene: TRBV19
d_gene: TRBD1
CDR3aa: CASNRQGGQPQHF

v_gene: TRBV7-2
d_gene: -
CDR3aa: CASSFVTGQGTEAFF

v_gene: TRBV10-3
d_gene: TRBD1
CDR3aa: CAISVGGNWYEQYF

v_gene: TRBV7-2
d_gene: TRBD1
CDR3aa: CASSPDRANEKLFF

v_gene: TRBV5-4
d_gene: TRBD1
CDR3aa: CASSLGGQAGQPQHF

v_gene: TRBV19
d_gene: -
CDR3aa: CASIRAYYGYTF

v_gene: TRBV7-6
d_gene: -
CDR3aa: CASRSGAESTDTQYF

v_gene: TRBV15
d_gene: -
CDR3aa: CATSRDGGTGPNYGYTF

v_gene: TRBV12-3/TRBV12-4
d_gene: -
CDR3aa: CASSLSADSPLHF